The next 14 T cell receptor beta chains were all read from a single sample in a study of T cells after yellow fever vaccination. TCRdb reanalysed the 5' RACE reads using MiXCR and keeps one entry per CDR3 protein. The sample carries about 340,000 distinct CDR3 sequences, roughly an eighth recorded once. This material consisted of CD4+ T cells sorted from PBMCs, taken 15 days after the yellow fever booster vaccination. Receptors originate from a man aged 18 to 30 who received the YFV17D yellow fever vaccine.

This clonotype was observed a few times. The rearrangement joins TRBV6-2 or TRBV6-3 to TRBJ1-6, with D possibly matching TRBD1 (5 bases). The CDR3 covers 14 residues. Trimming stripped 8 bases from V and 4 bases from J, with 12 bases between. Per the germline V gene, CDR1 is MNHEY and CDR2 is SVGEGT. The CDR3 loop is CASRLGGYNSPLHF. In DNA, the CDR3 is TGTGCCAGCCGTCTGGGGGGGTATAATTCACCCCTCCACTTT.

The CDR3 DNA sequence: TGCAGTGCTAGGGGACTAGCGGGGGGCACAGATACGCAGTATTTT. Protein sequence: CSARGLAGGTDTQYF. The chain links TRBV20-1 to TRBJ2-3; 14 bases are a match to TRBD2. This CDR3 is built from 15 residues. V lost 3 bases to trimming and J lost 1 base; unmatched junction nucleotides: 0. Germline values: CDR1 DFQATT, CDR2 SNEGSKA (reference sequence).

The rearrangement links TRBV9 to TRBJ2-7, with 10 bases aligning to TRBD2. This CDR3 contains 14 residues. Germline loops: CDR1 SGDLS, CDR2 YYNGEE. Losses at the gene ends were 0 bases for V and 7 bases for J; bases not matched to a gene: 4. The CDR3: CASSVVPSGGEQYF. CDR3 DNA: TGTGCCAGCAGCGTAGTGCCTAGCGGGGGTGAGCAGTACTTC.

The chain links TRBV6-2 or TRBV6-3 to TRBJ2-2; D is perhaps TRBD1 (5 bases). The germline gives CDR1 MNHEY, CDR2 SVGEGT. This CDR3 has 15 residues. V was pared by 1 base and J by 5 bases, with 11 bases between. DNA for the CDR3: TGTGCCAGCAGTTACTTTCAGGGTTCGACCGGGGAGCTGTTTTTT. Translating gives CASSYFQGSTGELFF.

The genes are TRBV20-1 and TRBJ2-1; 7 nucleotides align to TRBD1. The CDR3 runs 16 residues. In germline, CDR1 is DFQATT, CDR2 SNEGSKA (reference sequence). V shed 2 bases and J 3 bases; nucleotides not matched to a gene: 10. CDR3 coding DNA: TGCAGTGCTAGACCCGGACAGGCAACTAGCTACAATGAGCAGTTCTTC. This translates into CSARPGQATSYNEQFF.

This clonotype has a count of ten or more. The junction does not match germline at one end; this may be a read error. This chain links TRBV20-1 with TRBJ2-3, with D possibly TRBD2 on 7 matching bases. CDR1 is DFQATT and CDR2 is SNEGSKA in the germline V gene (reference sequence). This CDR3 has 14 amino acids. CDR3 sequence (DNA): TGCAGTGCTGGAGAGGGGGGGTCCACAGATACGCAGTATTTT. Encoded protein: CSAGEGGSTDTQYF.

The chain has TRBV12-3 or TRBV12-4 and TRBJ1-2, with D unresolved. The CDR3 covers 11 residues. Trimming took off 9 bases at V and 4 bases at J, with 9 bases between the two ends. The chain's CDR3 is CASTNRYGYTF. The CDR3 nucleotides read TGTGCCAGTACCAACCGCTATGGCTACACCTTC.

This clonotype came up many times. V and J are TRBV12-3 or TRBV12-4 and TRBJ1-1; D ambiguous. CDR3 length: 14 amino acids. Trimming pared 5 bases from V and 3 bases from J, leaving 13 bases between. CDR3 loop: CASSLTSWDTEAFF. In nucleotides, the CDR3 is TGTGCCAGCAGTCTAACGTCTTGGGACACTGAAGCTTTCTTT.

There are many counts of this clonotype. The chain combines TRBV7-2 with TRBJ2-1; 7 bases match TRBD1. Germline V gene lookup returns CDR1 SGHTA and CDR2 FQGNSA. The CDR3 is 13 amino acids. V trimming: 5 bases; J trimming: 5 bases; junction bases outside the gene matches: 3. DNA of the CDR3: TGTGCCAGCAGCCGCGGACAGGACAATGAGCAGTTCTTC. Residues: CASSRGQDNEQFF.

The CDR3: CASSLEPGGYNEQFF. The CDR3 DNA reads as TGCGCCAGCAGCTTGGAGCCGGGGGGCTACAATGAGCAGTTCTTC. The chain is built from TRBV5-1 and TRBJ2-1; 7 nucleotides line up with TRBD2. Germline lookup yields CDR1 SGHRS and CDR2 YFSETQ. Trimming at V came to 0 bases and at J to 3 bases, leaving 3 bases not matched to a gene. The CDR3 runs to 15 residues. Full variable domain (missing parts from reference TRBV5-1 and TRBJ2-1): KAGVTQTPRYLIKTRGQQVTLSCSPISGHRSVSWYQQTPGQGLQFLFEYFSETQRNKGNFPGRFSGRQFSNSRSEMNVSTLELGDSALYLCASSLEPGGYNEQFFGPGTRLTVL.

The chain uses TRBV5-1 and TRBJ1-1; D is unresolved. Germline V CDR1 and CDR2: SGHRS, YFSETQ. CDR3 length equals 14 residues. V gave up 1 base and J gave up 2 bases, with 9 bases separating them. CDR3 coding DNA: TGCGCCAGCAGCTTGCAGATGGAAAACACTGAAGCTTTCTTT. It yields the protein CASSLQMENTEAFF.

V gene TRBV20-1 combines with J gene TRBJ2-3; D assignment may be TRBD1 or TRBD2 (5 bases each). Germline V gives CDR1 DFQATT, CDR2 SNEGSKA (reference sequence). This CDR3 region has 14 residues. Trimming took off 1 base at V and 7 bases at J, with 15 bases between the two ends. The chain's CDR3 is CSARGDPSGNTQYF. The CDR3 DNA reads TGCAGTGCTAGAGGGGACCCCTCGGGAAATACGCAGTATTTT.

This clonotype was seen a few times. J is TRBJ1-1 and V is TRBV20-1; tentatively, D is TRBD1 (5 bases). Germline V lookup: CDR1 DFQATT, CDR2 SNEGSKA (reference sequence). Trimming pared 1 base from V and 4 bases from J, leaving 31 bases between. The CDR3 is 20 residues long. The CDR3 region is CSARAFAEGQLSPGSTEAFF. For the CDR3, the DNA is TGCAGTGCTAGAGCCTTTGCTGAAGGACAACTCTCCCCCGGTAGCACTGAAGCTTTCTTT.

This clonotype was found many times. V is TRBV2 and J is TRBJ2-5; D uncertain. The CDR3 sequence is 13 residues long. Germline V lookup: CDR1 SNHLY, CDR2 FYNNEI. V was pared by 3 bases and J by 1 base, with 6 bases between. This CDR3 reads CASSDVGQETQYF. In DNA form, the CDR3 reads TGTGCCAGCAGTGACGTGGGCCAAGAGACCCAGTACTTC.